The 19 T cell receptor beta chains listed next were all sequenced from one sample in a study of PD-L1 blockade in urothelial cancer. Clones were sequenced by immunoSEQ multiplex PCR, and TCRdb holds only the in-frame ones, with some missing. The table has more than 90,000 clones, 75% to 95% seen once. The time point here: peripheral blood 6 weeks after treatment start. The sample in question was PBMCs, obtained around atezolizumab (anti-PD-L1) treatment. These receptors all stem from a man between 60 and 75 years old with urothelial cancer.

The genes are TRBV4-3 and TRBJ2-1; 12 bases map to TRBD2. The CDR3 covers 16 residues. The junction had 8 bases not matched to a gene; V was cut back by 4 bases and J by 7 bases. Germline loops: CDR1 LGHNA, CDR2 YSLEER. The CDR3 here is CASSPLLAGGSNEQFF. Written as DNA, the CDR3 is TGCGCCAGCAGCCCGTTGCTAGCGGGAGGGAGTAATGAGCAGTTCTTC.

The gene calls are TRBV7-6 and TRBJ1-3, with D tentatively TRBD1 (6 bases). Germline-derived CDR1 and CDR2 are SGHVS and FNYEAQ. CDR3 size: 16 residues. Trimming took 0 bases from V and 0 from J, leaving 9 bases between them. The CDR3 nucleotides are TGTGCCAGCAGCTTAGCGCGGGGGGCCTCTGGAAACACCATATATTTT. Translating it yields CASSLARGASGNTIYF. Based on the CDR3 plus reference TRBV7-6 and TRBJ1-3, the full variable domain is GAGVSQSPRYKVTKRGQDVALRCDPISGHVSLYWYRQALGQGPEFLTYFNYEAQQDKSGLPNDRFSAERPEGSISTLTIQRTEQRDSAMYRCASSLARGASGNTIYFGEGSWLTVV.

The chain links TRBV10-2 to TRBJ2-7; D is unclear. CDR3 length equals 13 residues. The V end lost 8 bases, the J end lost 2 bases, and 13 bases lay between the germline ends. In germline, CDR1 is WSHSY, CDR2 SAAADI. In nucleotides, the CDR3 is TGCGCCAGCCCTACTGGTCGTACCTACGAGCAGTACTTC. Its protein is CASPTGRTYEQYF.

The rearrangement links TRBV10-1 to TRBJ1-2, with D unclear. This CDR3 comprises 15 residues. Germline-derived CDR1 and CDR2 are WNHNN and SYGVQD (reference sequence). Deletions cut 4 bases from V and 6 bases from J, with 18 bases between. The CDR3 spells CASSGVSDRGDGYTF. The DNA for the CDR3 is TGCGCCAGCAGTGGTGTCAGTGATCGAGGAGATGGCTACACCTTC.

This clone was detected only once. J is TRBJ1-6 and V is TRBV4-3; TRBD1 might be the D (5 bases). This CDR3 region has 17 residues. The germline V gene has CDR1 LGHNA and CDR2 YSLEER. V lost 0 bases and J 9 bases, leaving 18 bases between the germline ends. The CDR3 nucleotides read TGCGCCAGCAGCCAAGATGTCAGGGCTTCGCTCGGTTCACCCCTCCACTTT. Translated: CASSQDVRASLGSPLHF.

V and J are TRBV7-3 and TRBJ2-5; 14 positions agree with TRBD2. The CDR3 contains 17 residues. CDR1 is SGHTA and CDR2 is FQGTGA in the germline V gene. With V trimmed by 5 bases and J by 5 bases, 10 bases remained unmatched. The CDR3 nucleotides read TGTGCCAGCAGCCACGGGACTAGCGGGAGATCAGGGGAGACCCAGTACTTC. This gives the protein CASSHGTSGRSGETQYF.

The genes are TRBV7-2 and TRBJ2-7; 13 bases line up with TRBD2. The CDR3 has 17 amino acids. Per the germline V gene, CDR1 is SGHTA and CDR2 is FQGNSA. Trimming cost V 5 bases and J 5 bases; bases outside gene matches: 12. The CDR3 DNA reads as TGTGCCAGCAGCCGCCGGGGAGGGACTAGCGGGACCCACGAGCAGTACTTC. It is translated as CASSRRGGTSGTHEQYF.

V usage is TRBV7-2 and J usage is TRBJ1-2, with TRBD1 matching over 7 bases. The germline V gene has CDR1 SGHTA and CDR2 FQGNSA. The CDR3 has 13 amino acids. V dropped 5 bases and J dropped 2; count of bases not matched to a gene: 2. The DNA of the CDR3 is TGTGCCAGCAGCCCGGACAGGAACTATGGCTACACCTTC. The encoded protein is CASSPDRNYGYTF.

The genes are TRBV6-1 and TRBJ2-2; tentatively, D is TRBD2 (5 bases). CDR1 is MNHNS and CDR2 is SASEGT in the germline V gene. The CDR3 has 12 residues. Trimming took 7 bases from V and 5 from J, leaving 8 bases between them. This CDR3 reads CASMRETGELFF. The CDR3 bases are TGTGCCAGCATGAGGGAAACCGGGGAGCTGTTTTTT.

The chain couples TRBV9 to TRBJ2-5; 9 nucleotides align to TRBD2. The V gene end was trimmed by 4 bases and the J gene end by 2 bases; junction bases not matched to a gene: 15. Germline V lookup: CDR1 SGDLS, CDR2 YYNGEE. This CDR3 has 18 amino acids. CDR3 nucleotides: TGTGCCAGCAGCTCGCGGGGGGCTAGCGGGGCCCAGCAAGAGACCCAGTACTTC. Amino acids: CASSSRGASGAQQETQYF.

CDR3 in amino acids: CASTSLGYRESAYGYTF. CDR3 sequence (DNA): TGTGCCAGCACGAGTCTGGGTTACAGGGAAAGCGCCTATGGCTACACCTTC. This chain joins TRBV28 and TRBJ1-2; possible D gene TRBD1, 6 bases. V was shortened by 7 bases and J by 4 bases, with 25 bases between the two germline ends. The CDR3 is made up of 17 amino acids. The germline V gene has CDR1 MDHEN and CDR2 SYDVKM.

This clone was observed a handful of times. The chain uses TRBV7-2 and TRBJ1-2, with 8 bases that match TRBD1. With V trimmed by 5 bases and J by 8 bases, 7 bases remained unmatched. The CDR3 length is 13 residues. Germline CDR1 SGHTA, CDR2 FQGNSA. The CDR3, as DNA: TGTGCCAGCAGCGCCTACAGGGGGGGAGGCTACACCTTC. Translated, it gives CASSAYRGGGYTF.

The chain employs TRBV5-6 and TRBJ1-1; tentative D call: TRBD1 (5 bases). V lost 3 bases and J lost 4, with 22 bases in between. The germline CDR1 and CDR2 sequences are SGHDT and YYEEEE. This CDR3 is 17 amino acids long. The CDR3: CASSSRHWIGVGTEAFF. The CDR3 DNA reads as TGTGCCAGCAGCTCCCGTCACTGGATAGGGGTGGGCACTGAAGCTTTCTTT.

This chain joins TRBV9 and TRBJ2-3; 7 nucleotides match TRBD2. V trimming: 2 bases; J trimming: 2 bases; junction bases outside the gene matches: 11. Germline V gene lookup returns CDR1 SGDLS and CDR2 YYNGEE. The CDR3 contains 17 residues. The CDR3 coding sequence is TGTGCCAGCAGCGTCGGAGGCCGGACTAGGTCCACAGATACGCAGTATTTT. This codes for CASSVGGRTRSTDTQYF.

The chain joins TRBV5-6 to TRBJ2-1; 13 bases line up with TRBD2. In germline, CDR1 is SGHDT, CDR2 YYEEEE. CDR3 length: 17 residues. Unmatched junction bases numbered 4, after V lost 3 bases and J lost 1 base. The CDR3 region is CASSSGLAGTSYNEQFF. In DNA form, the CDR3 reads TGTGCCAGCAGCTCGGGACTAGCGGGGACATCCTACAATGAGCAGTTCTTC.

The chain links TRBV6-6 to TRBJ1-3; D not certain. CDR1 is MNHNY and CDR2 is SVGAGI in the germline V gene (reference sequence). V shed 3 bases and J shed 0 bases, with 6 bases lying between them. This CDR3 is built from 14 residues. The DNA for the CDR3 is TGTGCCAGCAGTTATAGCAGCTCTGGAAACACCATATATTTT. Amino acid sequence: CASSYSSSGNTIYF.

The rearrangement uses TRBV5-6 and TRBJ1-3, with D perhaps TRBD1 (5 bases). Looked up from germline, CDR1 is SGHDT and CDR2 is YYEEEE. With 4 bases removed from V and 5 bases from J, the gap between germline ends came to 13 bases. This CDR3 is 14 amino acids long. The CDR3 sequence: CASSHTDTRNTIYF. Here the CDR3 DNA reads TGTGCCAGCAGCCACACGGACACTAGAAACACCATATATTTT.

V and J are TRBV6-1 and TRBJ1-5; D possibly corresponds to TRBD1 (5 bases). V lost 0 bases, J lost 5 bases, and 14 bases lay in between. Germline CDR1 reads MNHNS; CDR2 reads SASEGT. CDR3 length equals 16 residues. CDR3 DNA sequence: TGTGCCAGCAGTGAAGCATACCGACAGCCGGATCAGCCCCAGCATTTT. Protein sequence: CASSEAYRQPDQPQHF.

This sequence joins TRBV9 and TRBJ1-4, with D possibly TRBD1 on 5 matching bases. The CDR3 spans 14 residues. The germline V gene encodes CDR1 SGDLS and CDR2 YYNGEE. The germline V and J ends were trimmed by 0 bases and 4 bases, with 7 bases remaining between them. The CDR3 loop is CASSVEQDNEKLFF. In DNA, the CDR3 is TGTGCCAGCAGCGTAGAACAGGATAATGAAAAACTGTTTTTT.